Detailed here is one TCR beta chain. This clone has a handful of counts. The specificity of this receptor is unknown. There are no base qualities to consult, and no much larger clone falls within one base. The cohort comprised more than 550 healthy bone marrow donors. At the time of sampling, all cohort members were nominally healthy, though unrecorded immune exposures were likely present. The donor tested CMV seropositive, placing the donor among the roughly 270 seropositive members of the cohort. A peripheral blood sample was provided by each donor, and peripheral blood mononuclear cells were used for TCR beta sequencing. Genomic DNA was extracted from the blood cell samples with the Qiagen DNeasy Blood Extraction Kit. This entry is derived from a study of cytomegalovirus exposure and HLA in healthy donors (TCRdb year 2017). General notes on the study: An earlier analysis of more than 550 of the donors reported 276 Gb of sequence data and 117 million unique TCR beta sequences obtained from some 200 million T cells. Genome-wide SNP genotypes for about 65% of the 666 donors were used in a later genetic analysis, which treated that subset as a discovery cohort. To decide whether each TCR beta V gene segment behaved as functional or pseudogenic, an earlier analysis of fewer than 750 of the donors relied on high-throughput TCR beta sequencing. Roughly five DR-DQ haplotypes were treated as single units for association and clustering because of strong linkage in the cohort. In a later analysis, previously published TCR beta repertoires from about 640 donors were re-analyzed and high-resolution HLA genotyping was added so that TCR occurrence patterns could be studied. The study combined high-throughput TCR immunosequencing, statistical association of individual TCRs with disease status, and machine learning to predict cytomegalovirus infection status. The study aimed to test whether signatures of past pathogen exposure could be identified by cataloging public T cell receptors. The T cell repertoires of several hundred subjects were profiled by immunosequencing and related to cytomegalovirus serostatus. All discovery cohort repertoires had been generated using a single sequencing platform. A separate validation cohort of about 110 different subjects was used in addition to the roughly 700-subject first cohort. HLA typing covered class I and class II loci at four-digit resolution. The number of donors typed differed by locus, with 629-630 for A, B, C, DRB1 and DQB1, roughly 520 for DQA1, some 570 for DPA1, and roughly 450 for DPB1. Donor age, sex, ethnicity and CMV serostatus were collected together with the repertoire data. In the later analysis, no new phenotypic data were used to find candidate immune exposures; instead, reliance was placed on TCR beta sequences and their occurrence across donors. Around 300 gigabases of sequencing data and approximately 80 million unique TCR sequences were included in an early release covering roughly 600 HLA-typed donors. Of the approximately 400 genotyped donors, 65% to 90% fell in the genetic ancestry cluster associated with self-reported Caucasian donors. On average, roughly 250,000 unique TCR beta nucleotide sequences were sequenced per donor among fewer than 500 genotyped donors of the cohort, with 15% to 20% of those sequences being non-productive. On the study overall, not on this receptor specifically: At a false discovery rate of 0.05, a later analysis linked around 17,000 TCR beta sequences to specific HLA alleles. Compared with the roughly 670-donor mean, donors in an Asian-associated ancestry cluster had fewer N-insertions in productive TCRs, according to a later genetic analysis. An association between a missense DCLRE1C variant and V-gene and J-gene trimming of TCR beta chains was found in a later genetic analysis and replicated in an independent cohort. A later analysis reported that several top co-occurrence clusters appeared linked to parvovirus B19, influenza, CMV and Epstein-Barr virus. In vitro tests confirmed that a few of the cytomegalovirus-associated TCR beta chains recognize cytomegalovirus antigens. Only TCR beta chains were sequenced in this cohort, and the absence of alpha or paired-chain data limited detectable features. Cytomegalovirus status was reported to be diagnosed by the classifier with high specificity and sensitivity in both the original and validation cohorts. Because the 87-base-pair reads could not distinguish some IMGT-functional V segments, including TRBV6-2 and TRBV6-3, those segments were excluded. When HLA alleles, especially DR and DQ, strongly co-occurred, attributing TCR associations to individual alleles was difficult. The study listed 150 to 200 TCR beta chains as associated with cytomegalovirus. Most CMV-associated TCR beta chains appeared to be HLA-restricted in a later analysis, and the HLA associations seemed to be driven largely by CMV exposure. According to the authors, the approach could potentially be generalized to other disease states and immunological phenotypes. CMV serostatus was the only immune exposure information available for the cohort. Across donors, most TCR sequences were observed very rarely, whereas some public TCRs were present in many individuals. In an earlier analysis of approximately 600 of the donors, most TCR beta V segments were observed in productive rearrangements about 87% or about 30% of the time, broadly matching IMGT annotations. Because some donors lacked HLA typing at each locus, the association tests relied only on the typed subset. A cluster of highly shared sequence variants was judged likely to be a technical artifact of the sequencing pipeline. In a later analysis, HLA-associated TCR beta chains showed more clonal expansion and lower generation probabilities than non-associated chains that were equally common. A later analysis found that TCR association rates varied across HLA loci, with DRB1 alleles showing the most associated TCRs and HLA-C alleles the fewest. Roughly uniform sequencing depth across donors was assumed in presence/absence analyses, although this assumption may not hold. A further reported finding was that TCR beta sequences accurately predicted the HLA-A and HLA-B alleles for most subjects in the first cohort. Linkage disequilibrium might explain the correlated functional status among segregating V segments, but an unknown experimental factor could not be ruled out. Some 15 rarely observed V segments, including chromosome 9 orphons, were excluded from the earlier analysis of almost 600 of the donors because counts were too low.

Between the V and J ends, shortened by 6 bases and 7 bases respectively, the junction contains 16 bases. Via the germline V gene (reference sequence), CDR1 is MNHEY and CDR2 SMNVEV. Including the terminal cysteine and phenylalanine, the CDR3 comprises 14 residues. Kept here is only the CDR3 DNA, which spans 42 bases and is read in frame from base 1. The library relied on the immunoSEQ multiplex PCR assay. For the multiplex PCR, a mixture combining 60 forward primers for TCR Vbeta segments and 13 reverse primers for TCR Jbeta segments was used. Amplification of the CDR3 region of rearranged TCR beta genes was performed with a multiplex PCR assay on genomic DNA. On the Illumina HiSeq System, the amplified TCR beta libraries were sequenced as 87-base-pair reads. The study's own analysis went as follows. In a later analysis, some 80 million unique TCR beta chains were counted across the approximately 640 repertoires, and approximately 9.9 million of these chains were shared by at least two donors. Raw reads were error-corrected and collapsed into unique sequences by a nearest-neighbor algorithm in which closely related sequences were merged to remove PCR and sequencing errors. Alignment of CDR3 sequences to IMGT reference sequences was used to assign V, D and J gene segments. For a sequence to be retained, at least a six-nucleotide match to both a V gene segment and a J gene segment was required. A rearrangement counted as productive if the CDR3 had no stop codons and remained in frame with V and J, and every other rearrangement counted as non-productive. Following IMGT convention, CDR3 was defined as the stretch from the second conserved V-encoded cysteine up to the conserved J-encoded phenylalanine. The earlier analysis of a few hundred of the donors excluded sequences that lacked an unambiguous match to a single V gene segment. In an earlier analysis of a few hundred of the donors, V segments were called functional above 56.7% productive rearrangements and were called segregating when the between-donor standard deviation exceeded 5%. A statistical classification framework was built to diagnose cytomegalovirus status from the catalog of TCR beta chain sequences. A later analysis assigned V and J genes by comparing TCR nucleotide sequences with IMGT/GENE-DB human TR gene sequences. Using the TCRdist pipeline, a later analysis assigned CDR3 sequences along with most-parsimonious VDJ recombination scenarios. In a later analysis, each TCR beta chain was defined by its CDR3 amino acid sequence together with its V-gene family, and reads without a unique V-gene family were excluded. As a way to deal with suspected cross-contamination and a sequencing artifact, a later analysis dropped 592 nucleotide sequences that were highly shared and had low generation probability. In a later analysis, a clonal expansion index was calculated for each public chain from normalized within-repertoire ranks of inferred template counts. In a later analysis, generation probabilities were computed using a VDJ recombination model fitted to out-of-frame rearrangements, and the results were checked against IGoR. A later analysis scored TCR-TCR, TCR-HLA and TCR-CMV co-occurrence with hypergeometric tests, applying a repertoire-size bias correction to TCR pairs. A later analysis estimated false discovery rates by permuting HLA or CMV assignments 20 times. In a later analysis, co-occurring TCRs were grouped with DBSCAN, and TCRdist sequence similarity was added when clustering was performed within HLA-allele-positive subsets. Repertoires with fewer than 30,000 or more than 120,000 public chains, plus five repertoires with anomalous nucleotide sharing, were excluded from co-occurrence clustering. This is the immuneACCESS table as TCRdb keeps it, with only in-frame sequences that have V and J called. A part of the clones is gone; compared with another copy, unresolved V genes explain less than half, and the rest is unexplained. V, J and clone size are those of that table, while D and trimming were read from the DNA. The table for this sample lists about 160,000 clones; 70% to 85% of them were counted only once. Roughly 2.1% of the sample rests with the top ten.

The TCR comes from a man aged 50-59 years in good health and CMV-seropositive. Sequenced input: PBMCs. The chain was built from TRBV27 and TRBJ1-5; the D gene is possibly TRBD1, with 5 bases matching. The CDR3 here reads CASSRPGVGQPQHF. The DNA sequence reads TGTGCCAGCAGCCGACCGGGGGTGGGCCAGCCCCAGCATTTT.